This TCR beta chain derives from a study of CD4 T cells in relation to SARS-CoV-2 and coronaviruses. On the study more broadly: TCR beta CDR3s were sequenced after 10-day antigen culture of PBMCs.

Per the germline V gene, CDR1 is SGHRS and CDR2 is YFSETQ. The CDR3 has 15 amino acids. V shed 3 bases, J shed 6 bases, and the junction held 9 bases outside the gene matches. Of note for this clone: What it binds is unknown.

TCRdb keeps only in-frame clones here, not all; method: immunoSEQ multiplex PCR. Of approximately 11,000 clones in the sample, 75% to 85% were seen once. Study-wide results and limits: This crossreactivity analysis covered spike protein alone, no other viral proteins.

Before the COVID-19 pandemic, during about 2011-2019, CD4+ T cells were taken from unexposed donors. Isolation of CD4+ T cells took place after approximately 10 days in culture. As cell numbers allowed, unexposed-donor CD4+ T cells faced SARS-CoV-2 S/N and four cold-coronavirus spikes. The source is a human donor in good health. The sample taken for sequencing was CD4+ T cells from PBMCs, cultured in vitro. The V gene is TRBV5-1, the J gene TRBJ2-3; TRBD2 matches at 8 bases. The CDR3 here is CASSSIAGPRDTQYF. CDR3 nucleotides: TGCGCCAGCAGCTCCATAGCGGGACCCAGGGATACGCAGTATTTT.